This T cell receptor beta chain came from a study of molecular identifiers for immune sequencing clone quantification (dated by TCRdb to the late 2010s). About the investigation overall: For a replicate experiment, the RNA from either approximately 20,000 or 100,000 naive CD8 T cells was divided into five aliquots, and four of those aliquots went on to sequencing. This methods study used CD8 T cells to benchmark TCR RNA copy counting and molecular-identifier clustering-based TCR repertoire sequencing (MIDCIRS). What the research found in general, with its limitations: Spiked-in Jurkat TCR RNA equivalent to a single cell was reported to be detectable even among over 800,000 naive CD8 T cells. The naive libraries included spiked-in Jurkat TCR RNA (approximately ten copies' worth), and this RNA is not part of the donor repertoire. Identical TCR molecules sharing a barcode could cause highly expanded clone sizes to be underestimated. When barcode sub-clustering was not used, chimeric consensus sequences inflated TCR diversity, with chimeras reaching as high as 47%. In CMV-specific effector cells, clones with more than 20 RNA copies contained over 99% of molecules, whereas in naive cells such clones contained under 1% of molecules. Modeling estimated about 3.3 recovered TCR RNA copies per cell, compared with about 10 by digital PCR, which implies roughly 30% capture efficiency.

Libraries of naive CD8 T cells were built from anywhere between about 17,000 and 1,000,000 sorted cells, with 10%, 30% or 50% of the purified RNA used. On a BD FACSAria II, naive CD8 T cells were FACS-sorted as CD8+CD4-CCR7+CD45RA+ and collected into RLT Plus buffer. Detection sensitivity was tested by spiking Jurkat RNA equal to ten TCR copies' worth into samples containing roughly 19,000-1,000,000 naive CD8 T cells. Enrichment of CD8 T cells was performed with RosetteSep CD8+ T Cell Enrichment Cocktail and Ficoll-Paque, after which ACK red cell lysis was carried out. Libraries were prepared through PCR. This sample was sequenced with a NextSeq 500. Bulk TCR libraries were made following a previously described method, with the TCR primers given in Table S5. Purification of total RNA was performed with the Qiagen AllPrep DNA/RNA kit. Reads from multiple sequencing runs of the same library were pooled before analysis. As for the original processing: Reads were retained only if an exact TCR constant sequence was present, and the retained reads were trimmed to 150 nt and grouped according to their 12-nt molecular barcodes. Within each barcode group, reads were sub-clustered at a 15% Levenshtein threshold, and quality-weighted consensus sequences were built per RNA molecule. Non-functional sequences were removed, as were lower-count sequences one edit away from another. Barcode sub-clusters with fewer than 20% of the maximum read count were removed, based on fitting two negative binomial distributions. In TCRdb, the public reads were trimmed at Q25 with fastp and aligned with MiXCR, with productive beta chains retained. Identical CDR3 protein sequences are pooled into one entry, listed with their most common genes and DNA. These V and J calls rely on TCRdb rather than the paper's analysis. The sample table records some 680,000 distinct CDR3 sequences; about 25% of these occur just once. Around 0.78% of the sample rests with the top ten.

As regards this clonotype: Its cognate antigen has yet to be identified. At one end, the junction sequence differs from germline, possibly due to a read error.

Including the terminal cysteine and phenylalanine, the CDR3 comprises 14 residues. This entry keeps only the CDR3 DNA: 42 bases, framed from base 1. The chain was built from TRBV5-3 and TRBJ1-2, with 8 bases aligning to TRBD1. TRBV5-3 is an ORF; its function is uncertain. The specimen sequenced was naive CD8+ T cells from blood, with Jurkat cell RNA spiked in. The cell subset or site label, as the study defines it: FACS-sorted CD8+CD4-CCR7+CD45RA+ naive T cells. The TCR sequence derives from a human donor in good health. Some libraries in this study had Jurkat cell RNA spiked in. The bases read TGTGCCAGCAGCTCGGGACAGGTGGCGCGTGGCTACACCTTC. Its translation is CASSSGQVARGYTF.